Presented here are 32 T cell receptor beta chains from one specimen sequenced in a study of beta chain features in type 1 diabetes (dated by TCRdb to the late 2010s). Results the study describes overall, beyond this receptor: Type 1 diabetes patients showed a moderate but significant shortening of TCRB CDR3 length in all four CD4+ subsets.

The protocol used for the library was the immunoSEQ multiplex PCR assay. The entire isolated RNA was reverse transcribed using the High Capacity cDNA Reverse Transcription Kit, and thus expressed TCRB transcripts were sequenced. Imported from immuneACCESS, the table was reduced by TCRdb to in-frame sequences with V and J called. These copies leave out some clones; in studies compared against another copy, an unresolved V gene accounts for under half, and the cause of the remainder is not known. The sample includes around 97,000 clones, with 25% to 35% observed a single time. The ten largest clones capture 0.5% to 0.55% of the sample. Their target antigens are unknown. What was sequenced was central memory CD4+ T cells from blood. Source of these receptors: a woman in her late teens or twenties with type 1 diabetes.

The chain has TRBV27 and TRBJ1-4; 7 bases are shared with TRBD1. The CDR3 has 14 residues. CDR1 is MNHEY and CDR2 is SMNVEV in the germline V gene (reference sequence). J gave up 10 bases and V 6 bases, and 11 bases lay outside the gene matches. The CDR3 DNA sequence: TGTGCCAGCAGCCCAGGGGGAATCGGGGGAAAACTGTTTTTT. Protein sequence: CASSPGGIGGKLFF.

With regard to this clone: The sample contains more than one DNA sequence encoding this CDR3. The chain recombines TRBV5-1 with TRBJ1-1, with D hard to call. Trimming cost V 0 bases and J 1 base, with 7 bases left between them. CDR1 is SGHRS and CDR2 is YFSETQ in the germline V gene. The CDR3 sequence is 14 residues long. Written as DNA, the CDR3 is TGCGCCAGCAGCTTGGGGCAGGCGAACACTGAAGCTTTCTTT. This gives the protein CASSLGQANTEAFF.

This clone appeared a few times. The chain joins TRBV28 to TRBJ1-4, with D perhaps TRBD1 (6 bases). Trimming left V 2 bases short and J 8 bases short, with 15 bases between. This CDR3 spans 15 amino acids. CDR1 and CDR2 from the germline V gene are MDHEN and SYDVKM. The CDR3: CASSLDGAGAEKLFF. The CDR3 DNA is TGTGCCAGCAGTTTAGATGGAGCAGGGGCCGAAAAACTGTTTTTT. Drawing the rest from reference TRBV28 and TRBJ1-4, the complete variable domain is DVKVTQSSRYLVKRTGEKVFLECVQDMDHENMFWYRQDPGLGLRLIYFSYDVKMKEKGDIPEGYSVSREKKERFSLILESASTNQTSMYLCASSLDGAGAEKLFFGSGTQLSVL.

The genes are TRBV18 and TRBJ1-5, with D possibly matching TRBD1 (5 bases). V lost 3 bases and J 7 bases, leaving 13 bases between the germline ends. The germline V gene encodes CDR1 KGHSH and CDR2 LQKENI. The CDR3 runs 14 residues. Here the CDR3 reads CASSPTGVRQPQHF. For the CDR3, the DNA is TGTGCCAGCTCACCTACGGGGGTAAGGCAGCCCCAGCATTTT.

The rearrangement joins TRBV5-1 to TRBJ2-1; tentatively, D is TRBD1 (5 bases). The V gene lost 4 bases and the J gene lost 3 bases, with 14 bases spanning the gap. Germline assignment: CDR1 SGHRS and CDR2 YFSETQ. The length of the CDR3 is 15 residues. CDR3 protein: CASSLPDTFYNEQFF. CDR3 sequence (DNA): TGCGCCAGCAGCCTGCCGGACACCTTCTACAATGAGCAGTTCTTC.

This clone appeared a few times. V and J are TRBV11-3 and TRBJ2-3, with 7 bases identical to TRBD1. The CDR3 runs 15 residues. In germline, CDR1 is SGHNT, CDR2 YENEEA. V shed 5 bases and J 4 bases; nucleotides not matched to a gene: 9. For the CDR3, the DNA is TGTGCCAGCAGCCCGACAGGGCTCGTGTCAGATACGCAGTATTTT. Protein: CASSPTGLVSDTQYF.

The chain carries TRBV5-1 and TRBJ2-6; 14 bases map to TRBD2. The CDR3 is 19 amino acids. V lost 0 bases, J lost 1 base, and 3 bases stayed unmatched. Per germline, CDR1 SGHRS and CDR2 YFSETQ. The CDR3 nucleotides read TGCGCCAGCAGCTTGGGGGGACTAGCGGGAGTTTCTGGGGCCAACGTCCTGACTTTC. Protein sequence: CASSLGGLAGVSGANVLTF.

The chain employs TRBV11-2 and TRBJ1-5; TRBD1 agrees at 8 bases. Germline CDR1 reads SGHAT; CDR2 reads FQNNGV. The CDR3 has 14 residues. The V and J ends lost 1 base and 8 bases, in that order; junction bases with no gene match: 4. The DNA of the CDR3 is TGTGCCAGCAGCTTAGGGACAGGGTTTGAGCCCCAGCATTTT. Encoded protein: CASSLGTGFEPQHF. Full variable domain (remainder filled in from reference TRBV11-2 and TRBJ1-5): EAGVAQSPRYKIIEKRQSVAFWCNPISGHATLYWYQQILGQGPKLLIQFQNNGVVDDSQLPKDRFSAERLKGVDSTLKIQPAKLEDSAVYLCASSLGTGFEPQHFGDGTRLSIL.

There are a few counts of this clone. The rearrangement uses TRBV7-9 and TRBJ2-1; TRBD2 agrees at 7 bases. This CDR3 has 17 amino acids. V lost 1 base, J lost 4 bases, and 10 bases stayed unmatched. Per germline, CDR1 SEHNR and CDR2 FQNEAQ (reference sequence). The CDR3 nucleotides read TGTGCCAGCAGCTTAGGGCCTGGGAGGGGTGGGTACAATGAGCAGTTCTTC. Amino acids: CASSLGPGRGGYNEQFF.

This clone has only a few counts. Other nucleotide sequences from this sample produce the same CDR3. CDR3 nucleotides: TGTGCCAGCAGCCAAGCCCTTTACAATGAGCAGTTCTTC. Protein product: CASSQALYNEQFF. This chain links TRBV14 with TRBJ2-1; D remains unclear. V was trimmed by 1 base and J by 4 bases, leaving 5 bases between them. This CDR3 is 13 amino acids long. Germline V lookup: CDR1 SGHDN, CDR2 FVKESK.

The rearrangement links TRBV11-2 to TRBJ2-1; 10 bases match TRBD2. Looked up from germline, CDR1 is SGHAT and CDR2 is FQNNGV. With 1 base clipped from V and 15 bases from J, the junction kept 18 bases outside the gene matches. The CDR3 covers 17 residues. CDR3 in DNA: TGTGCCAGCAGCTTAGTCCCGGGGCTAGCGGGAGAAGGTGGACTGTTCTTC. It translates to CASSLVPGLAGEGGLFF.

The rearrangement links TRBV7-6 to TRBJ2-3; 9 bases fit TRBD2. The V gene's germline CDR1 is SGHVS and CDR2 FNYEAQ. After removal of 5 bases from V and 6 bases from J, the junction contained 3 bases not matched to a gene. This CDR3 comprises 13 residues. The CDR3 spells CASSPSGRDTQYF. CDR3 sequence (DNA): TGTGCCAGCAGCCCGAGCGGGAGGGATACGCAGTATTTT. Together with reference TRBV7-6 and TRBJ2-3, the CDR3 gives the full variable domain: GAGVSQSPRYKVTKRGQDVALRCDPISGHVSLYWYRQALGQGPEFLTYFNYEAQQDKSGLPNDRFSAERPEGSISTLTIQRTEQRDSAMYRCASSPSGRDTQYFGPGTRLTVL.

Only a few counts were recorded for this clone. The chain combines TRBV19 with TRBJ2-1, with D perhaps matching TRBD1 (6 bases). The CDR3 spans 14 residues. The germline V gene encodes CDR1 LNHDA and CDR2 SQIVND (reference sequence). V lost 6 bases and J lost 6, with 15 bases in between. This CDR3 is CASSGQMTGNEQFF. The CDR3 nucleotides read TGTGCCAGTAGCGGACAGATGACAGGCAATGAGCAGTTCTTC.

This chain uses TRBV11-3 with TRBJ1-2; tentatively, D is TRBD1 (6 bases). The CDR3 is made up of 14 amino acids. Germline values: CDR1 SGHNT, CDR2 YENEEA. Trimming cost V 5 bases and J 2 bases, with 12 bases left between them. The CDR3: CASSHTGRNYGYTF. The DNA for the CDR3 is TGTGCCAGCAGCCATACAGGGCGGAACTATGGCTACACCTTC.

Worth noting for this clone: Other DNA sequences in this sample translate to the same CDR3. The J gene is TRBJ1-2, the V gene TRBV7-2, with D possibly matching TRBD1 (5 bases). This CDR3 comprises 13 residues. Germline assignment: CDR1 SGHTA and CDR2 FQGNSA. V was clipped by 3 bases and J by 3 bases, with 8 bases between them. This chain's CDR3 is CASSFDRDYGYTF. The CDR3 coding sequence is TGTGCCAGCAGCTTCGACAGAGACTATGGCTACACCTTC. The variable domain in full, completed from reference TRBV7-2 and TRBJ1-2, reads GAGVSQSPSNKVTEKGKDVELRCDPISGHTALYWYRQSLGQGLEFLIYFQGNSAPDKSGLPSDRFSAERTGGSVSTLTIQRTQQEDSAVYLCASSFDRDYGYTFGSGTRLTVV.

The V and J genes are TRBV5-6 and TRBJ1-1; D is unclear. CDR1 is SGHDT, CDR2 YYEEEE, per germline. The V gene lost 4 bases and the J gene lost 1 base, with 17 bases spanning the gap. There are 16 residues in the CDR3. The CDR3 DNA reads TGTGCCAGCAGCCCTAGAACACATAGTAGGAACACTGAAGCTTTCTTT. This sequence encodes CASSPRTHSRNTEAFF.

The rearrangement uses TRBV30 and TRBJ1-4; 7 positions match TRBD1. Germline lookup yields CDR1 GTSNPN and CDR2 SVGIG (reference sequence). There are 13 residues in the CDR3. Trimming removed 6 bases from V and 6 bases from J; junction bases left unmatched: 7. The CDR3 DNA sequence: TGTGCCTGCACTGGAGGGGGCGATGAAAAACTGTTTTTT. This translates into CACTGGGDEKLFF.

To note about this clone: This sample also contains other DNA sequences that code for the same CDR3. The J gene is TRBJ2-1, the V gene TRBV15; 8 bases align to TRBD2. The CDR3 sequence is 12 residues long. Germline loops: CDR1 LNHNV, CDR2 YYDKDF (reference sequence). J gave up 10 bases and V 5 bases, and 4 bases lay outside the gene matches. CDR3 residues: CATSPRGGEQFF. The CDR3 nucleotides are TGTGCCACCAGCCCCCGGGGGGGGGAGCAGTTCTTC.

A few counts support this clone. This rearrangement joins TRBV10-3 to TRBJ1-1; D call uncertain. V was clipped by 5 bases and J by 11 bases, with 18 bases between them. Germline V lookup: CDR1 ENHRY, CDR2 SYGVKD. The CDR3 contains 13 residues. This chain's CDR3 is CAISSGVSVDAFF. CDR3 DNA sequence: TGTGCCATCAGTTCAGGTGTCTCTGTGGATGCTTTCTTT.

The rearrangement links TRBV4-2 to TRBJ2-1; 7 bases are a match to TRBD2. Germline lookup yields CDR1 LGHNA and CDR2 YNFKEQ. The CDR3 is 13 residues long. V lost 1 base and J lost 11; bases outside the gene matches: 5. The CDR3 reads CASSQGLAEKQFF. For the CDR3, the DNA is TGTGCCAGCAGCCAAGGTCTAGCGGAAAAGCAGTTCTTC.

J is TRBJ1-2 and V is TRBV6-6, with 9 bases lining up with TRBD1. The CDR3 runs to 15 residues. V shed 2 bases, J shed 6 bases, and the junction held 7 bases outside the gene matches. CDR1 and CDR2 (germline): MNHNY, SVGAGI (reference sequence). CDR3 nucleotides: TGTGCCAGCAGTTACACAATCGGGACAGGGAATGGCTACACCTTC. It codes for CASSYTIGTGNGYTF.

The table lists this clone with a few counts. The J gene is TRBJ2-1, the V gene TRBV30; TRBD2 is a possible D gene (6 bases). The CDR3 loop spans 12 amino acids. Trimming left V 2 bases short and J 9 bases short, with 11 bases between. In germline, CDR1 is GTSNPN, CDR2 SVGIG (reference sequence). CDR3 DNA sequence: TGTGCCTGGAGTCCCGGGAGTGCTGAGCAGTTCTTC. This sequence encodes CAWSPGSAEQFF. The full variable domain, rest sourced from reference TRBV30 and TRBJ2-1, is SQTIHQWPATLVQPVGSPLSLECTVEGTSNPNLYWYRQAAGRGLQLLFYSVGIGQISSEVPQNLSASRPQDRQFILSSKKLLLSDSGFYLCAWSPGSAEQFFGPGTRLTVL.

This clone was counted between two and nine times. The V gene is TRBV7-2, the J gene TRBJ1-1, with D unclear. The CDR3 has 13 amino acids. Trimming removed 3 bases at V and 1 base at J, with 6 bases between. The germline V gene has CDR1 SGHTA and CDR2 FQGNSA. This CDR3 reads CASSLEGNTEAFF. The CDR3 DNA is TGTGCCAGCAGCTTGGAGGGGAACACTGAAGCTTTCTTT.

There are a few counts of this clone. The rearrangement links TRBV7-2 to TRBJ2-2; the D is unclear. Germline V gene lookup returns CDR1 SGHTA and CDR2 FQGNSA. The CDR3 sequence is 15 residues long. V was trimmed by 3 bases and J by 2 bases, leaving 10 bases between them. The CDR3 is CASSLAVLNTGELFF. Here the CDR3 DNA reads TGTGCCAGCAGCTTGGCCGTCTTAAACACCGGGGAGCTGTTTTTT.

This chain uses TRBV13 with TRBJ2-5, with D tentatively TRBD2 (5 bases). CDR1 PRHDT and CDR2 FYEKMQ come from the germline V gene (reference sequence). Trimming took 1 base from V and 1 from J, leaving 22 bases between them. The CDR3 has 19 residues. The CDR3: CASSLVQDESGIRQETQYF. The CDR3 nucleotides are TGTGCCAGCAGCTTAGTTCAGGACGAAAGCGGAATACGCCAAGAGACCCAGTACTTC.

The rearrangement uses TRBV25-1 and TRBJ2-1; 8 nucleotides agree with TRBD1. The J segment lost 3 bases and the V segment lost 4 bases, leaving 5 bases of the junction unmatched. Germline assignment: CDR1 MGHDK and CDR2 SYGVNS. This CDR3 has 15 amino acids. The CDR3 reads CASSVTGTGYNEQFF. The CDR3 DNA follows: TGTGCCAGCAGTGTTACCGGGACAGGCTACAATGAGCAGTTCTTC.

This clone was seen more than once but under ten times. This chain joins TRBV6-5 and TRBJ2-5; 8 positions match TRBD2. The CDR3 totals 14 residues. V gave up 7 bases and J gave up 5 bases; unmatched junction bases: 9. CDR1 is MNHEY and CDR2 is SVGAGI in the germline V gene. The CDR3 DNA follows: TGTGCCAGCACCTACGGGACTAGATCCGAGACCCAGTACTTC. Residues: CASTYGTRSETQYF.

V and J are TRBV6-1 and TRBJ1-2; D gene uncertain. The V gene's germline CDR1 is MNHNS and CDR2 SASEGT. The CDR3 spans 15 residues. With 4 bases removed from V and 8 bases from J, the gap between germline ends came to 20 bases. The CDR3 loop reads CASSAQRAGRNGYTF. The CDR3 coding sequence is TGTGCCAGCAGTGCCCAGCGGGCCGGGAGGAACGGCTACACCTTC.

The genes are TRBV29-1 and TRBJ2-7; 10 bases are shared with TRBD1. The CDR3 is made up of 12 amino acids. The V segment lost 7 bases and the J segment 7 bases; nucleotides outside the gene matches: 7. Germline CDR1 SQVTM, CDR2 ANQGSEA. The CDR3 protein is CSAQTGGREQYF. The CDR3 coding sequence is TGCAGCGCTCAGACAGGGGGCCGAGAGCAGTACTTC.

This clone showed up just a few times. The rearrangement links TRBV30 to TRBJ2-5, with TRBD2 as a possible D gene (6 bases). Trimming cost V 4 bases and J 5 bases, with 11 bases left between them. This CDR3 comprises 12 residues. CDR1 and CDR2 (germline): GTSNPN, SVGIG (reference sequence). CDR3 residues: CAWNRAGETQYF. CDR3 nucleotide sequence: TGTGCCTGGAATCGTGCGGGGGAGACCCAGTACTTC.

V is TRBV4-3 and J is TRBJ1-1; 7 nucleotides agree with TRBD1. Germline V gene data show CDR1 as LGHNA and CDR2 as YSLEER. The CDR3 consists of 13 residues. With 3 bases clipped from V and 11 bases from J, the junction kept 9 bases outside the gene matches. CDR3 sequence: CASSQVLGTEAFF. The CDR3 bases are TGCGCCAGCAGCCAGGTCTTGGGGACAGAGGCTTTCTTT.

V is TRBV2 and J is TRBJ2-3; 7 positions match TRBD1. Per the germline V gene, CDR1 is SNHLY and CDR2 is FYNNEI. The ends lost 7 bases at V and 2 bases at J; junction bases unmatched: 12. This CDR3 is 16 amino acids long. The chain's CDR3 is CASTTPLTGLTDTQYF. The CDR3 nucleotides read TGTGCCAGCACTACCCCCTTGACAGGGCTCACAGATACGCAGTATTTT.